This T cell receptor beta chain was sequenced during a study of shared clonotypes between healthy human individuals. TCRdb keeps only in-frame clones here, not all; method: immunoSEQ multiplex PCR. The sample records about 2.4 million clones, more than 85% being singletons. V was cut by 0 bases and J by 2 bases, with 10 bases left in between. This CDR3 has 15 amino acids. The germline CDR1 and CDR2 sequences are KGHSH and LQKENI. This clone was seen only a few times. The study separated CD4+ cells into CD45RA+ naive and CD45RA-negative memory subsets. This sequence originates from a man younger than 35 in good health. Some clones in this sample may be carry-over from other donors' samples. The sequenced sample was naive CD4+ T cells from PBMCs. Subset: CD45RA+ positively selected. This chain links TRBV18 with TRBJ1-2, with D hard to call. The CDR3 coding sequence is TGTGCCAGCTCACCACCGATAGGCGTCAACTATGGCTACACCTTC. Protein sequence: CASSPPIGVNYGYTF.